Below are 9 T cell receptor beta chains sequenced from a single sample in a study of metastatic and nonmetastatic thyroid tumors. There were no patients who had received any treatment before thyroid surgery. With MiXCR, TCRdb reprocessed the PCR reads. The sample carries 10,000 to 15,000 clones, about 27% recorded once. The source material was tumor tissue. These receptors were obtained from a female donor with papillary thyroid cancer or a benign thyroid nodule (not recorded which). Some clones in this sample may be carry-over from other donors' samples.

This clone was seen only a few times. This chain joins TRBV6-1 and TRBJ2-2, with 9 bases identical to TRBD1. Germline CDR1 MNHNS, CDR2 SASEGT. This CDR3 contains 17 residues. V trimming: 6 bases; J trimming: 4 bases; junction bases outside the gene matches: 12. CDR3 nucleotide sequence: TGTGCCAGCAGCCCTGGTTCGGAGGGACAGGGCACCGGGGAGCTGTTTTTT. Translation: CASSPGSEGQGTGELFF.

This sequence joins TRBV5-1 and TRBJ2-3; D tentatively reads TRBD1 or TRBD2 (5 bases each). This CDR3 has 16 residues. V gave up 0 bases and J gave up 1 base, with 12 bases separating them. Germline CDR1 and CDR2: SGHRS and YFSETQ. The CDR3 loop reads CASSLVGPPGTDTQYF. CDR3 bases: TGCGCCAGCAGCTTGGTGGGACCCCCTGGCACAGATACGCAGTATTTT.

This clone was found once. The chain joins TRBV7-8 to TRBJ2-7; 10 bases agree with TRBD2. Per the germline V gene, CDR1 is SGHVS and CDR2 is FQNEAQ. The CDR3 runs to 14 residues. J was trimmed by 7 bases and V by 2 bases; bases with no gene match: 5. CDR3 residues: CASSLSGGVGEQYF. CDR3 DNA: TGTGCCAGCAGCTTAAGCGGGGGGGTGGGAGAGCAGTACTTC.

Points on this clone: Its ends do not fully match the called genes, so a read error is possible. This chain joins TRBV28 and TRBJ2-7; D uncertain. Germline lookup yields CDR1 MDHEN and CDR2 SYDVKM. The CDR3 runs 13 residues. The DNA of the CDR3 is TGTGCCATCAGTTTGGACGGGCTCTACGAGCAGTACTTC. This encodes CAISLDGLYEQYF.

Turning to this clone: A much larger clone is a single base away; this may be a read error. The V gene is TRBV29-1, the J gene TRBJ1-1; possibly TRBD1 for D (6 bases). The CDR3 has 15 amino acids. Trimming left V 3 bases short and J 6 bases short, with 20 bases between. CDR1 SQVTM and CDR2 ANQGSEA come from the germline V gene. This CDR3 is CSVDLGGGRHAEAFF. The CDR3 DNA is TGCAGCGTTGATCTTGGCGGGGGGCGGCACGCTGAAGCTTTCTTT. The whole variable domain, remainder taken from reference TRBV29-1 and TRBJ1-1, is SAVISQKPSRDICQRGTSLTIQCQVDSQVTMMFWYRQQPGQSLTLIATANQGSEATYESGFVIDKFPISRPNLTFSTLTVSNMSPEDSSIYLCSVDLGGGRHAEAFFGQGTRLTVV.

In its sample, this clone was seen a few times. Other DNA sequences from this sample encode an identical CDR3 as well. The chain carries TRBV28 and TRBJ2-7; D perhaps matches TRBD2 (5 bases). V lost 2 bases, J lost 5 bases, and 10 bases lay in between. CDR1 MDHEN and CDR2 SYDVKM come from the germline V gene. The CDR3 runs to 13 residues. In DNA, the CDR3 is TGTGCCAGCAGTTTACGGGGTGGGGACGAGCAGTACTTC. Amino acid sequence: CASSLRGGDEQYF.

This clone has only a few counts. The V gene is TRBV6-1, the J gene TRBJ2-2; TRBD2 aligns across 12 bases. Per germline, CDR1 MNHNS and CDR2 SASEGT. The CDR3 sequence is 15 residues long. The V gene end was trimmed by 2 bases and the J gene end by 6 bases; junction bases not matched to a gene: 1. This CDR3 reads CASSELAGGPGELFF. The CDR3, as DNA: TGTGCCAGCAGTGAACTAGCGGGGGGGCCCGGGGAGCTGTTTTTT.

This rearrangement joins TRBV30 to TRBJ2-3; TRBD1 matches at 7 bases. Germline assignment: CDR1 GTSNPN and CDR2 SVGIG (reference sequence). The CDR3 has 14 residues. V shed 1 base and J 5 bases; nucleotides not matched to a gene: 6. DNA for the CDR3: TGTGCCTGGAGTGACAGGGGTGAGGTAGATACGCAGTATTTT. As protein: CAWSDRGEVDTQYF. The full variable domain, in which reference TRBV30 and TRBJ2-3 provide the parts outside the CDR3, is SQTIHQWPATLVQPVGSPLSLECTVEGTSNPNLYWYRQAAGRGLQLLFYSVGIGQISSEVPQNLSASRPQDRQFILSSKKLLLSDSGFYLCAWSDRGEVDTQYFGPGTRLTVL.

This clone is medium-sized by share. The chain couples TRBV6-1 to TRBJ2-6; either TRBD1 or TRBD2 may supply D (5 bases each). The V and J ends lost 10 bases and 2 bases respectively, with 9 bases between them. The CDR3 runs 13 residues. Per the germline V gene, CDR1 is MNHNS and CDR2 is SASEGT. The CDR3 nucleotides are TGTGCCACCCGGGACGCTGGGGCCAACGTCCTGACTTTC. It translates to CATRDAGANVLTF.